The 5 T cell receptor beta chains below all came from one sample that was sequenced in a study of beta chain features in type 1 diabetes listed by TCRdb under 2018. Libraries came from the immunoSEQ multiplex PCR assay. The entire isolated RNA was reverse transcribed using the High Capacity cDNA Reverse Transcription Kit, and thus expressed TCRB transcripts were sequenced. Drawn from immuneACCESS, this table holds only the in-frame rearrangements with V and J called that TCRdb kept. Clones are partly lost; checked studies trace under half to an unresolved V gene and leave the rest unexplained. This sample holds 330,000 or so clones; 11% to 15% were observed only once. About 6.7% of the sample is taken by the ten largest. Sequences were obtained from central memory CD4+ T cells from blood. Receptors were obtained from a young man in good health.

This clone was picked up a small number of times. The chain couples TRBV10-1 to TRBJ2-1; weak D call: TRBD2 (5 bases). CDR1 is WNHNN, CDR2 SYGVQD, per germline (reference sequence). The CDR3 extends over 10 amino acids. V dropped 4 bases and J dropped 13 bases, with 8 bases sitting between them. CDR3 coding DNA: TGCGCCAGCAGTGTGGACTTTCAGTTCTTC. It codes for CASSVDFQFF.

The table lists this clone with a few counts. The V call is TRBV7-2, the J call TRBJ2-1; 7 positions agree with TRBD2. Unmatched junction bases numbered 19, after V lost 5 bases and J lost 9 bases. Germline V lookup: CDR1 SGHTA, CDR2 FQGNSA. This CDR3 comprises 17 residues. CDR3 sequence: CASSPPPAGLRLAEQFF. In nucleotides, the CDR3 is TGTGCCAGCAGCCCTCCTCCGGCGGGACTACGCCTCGCTGAGCAGTTCTTC.

The table lists this clone with many counts. V and J are TRBV4-3 and TRBJ2-1; TRBD2 aligns across 11 bases. The CDR3 is 16 residues long. Germline CDR1 is LGHNA and CDR2 is YSLEER. Germline trimming cut 0 bases from V and 9 bases from J; bases unmatched to any gene: 7. The CDR3 sequence is CASSQESSGGVGEQFF. The CDR3 coding sequence is TGCGCCAGCAGCCAAGAGAGTAGCGGGGGGGTAGGTGAGCAGTTCTTC.

This clone was counted only a few times. The chain carries TRBV30 and TRBJ2-6; D gene ambiguous. This CDR3 has 15 amino acids. The germline CDR1 and CDR2 sequences are GTSNPN and SVGIG (reference sequence). The V and J ends lost 0 bases and 6 bases respectively, with 12 bases between them. The CDR3 region is CAWSVGSSMANVLTF. CDR3 DNA sequence: TGTGCCTGGAGTGTAGGCTCATCCATGGCCAACGTCCTGACTTTC.

This clone turned up a few times. The chain is built from TRBV10-3 and TRBJ2-3, with D hard to call. Per the germline V gene, CDR1 is ENHRY and CDR2 is SYGVKD. This CDR3 has 14 residues. The V and J ends lost 2 bases and 4 bases respectively, with 10 bases between them. For the CDR3, the DNA is TGTGCCATCAGTGAGCCGCTAGACCCAGATACGCAGTATTTT. Protein product: CAISEPLDPDTQYF.